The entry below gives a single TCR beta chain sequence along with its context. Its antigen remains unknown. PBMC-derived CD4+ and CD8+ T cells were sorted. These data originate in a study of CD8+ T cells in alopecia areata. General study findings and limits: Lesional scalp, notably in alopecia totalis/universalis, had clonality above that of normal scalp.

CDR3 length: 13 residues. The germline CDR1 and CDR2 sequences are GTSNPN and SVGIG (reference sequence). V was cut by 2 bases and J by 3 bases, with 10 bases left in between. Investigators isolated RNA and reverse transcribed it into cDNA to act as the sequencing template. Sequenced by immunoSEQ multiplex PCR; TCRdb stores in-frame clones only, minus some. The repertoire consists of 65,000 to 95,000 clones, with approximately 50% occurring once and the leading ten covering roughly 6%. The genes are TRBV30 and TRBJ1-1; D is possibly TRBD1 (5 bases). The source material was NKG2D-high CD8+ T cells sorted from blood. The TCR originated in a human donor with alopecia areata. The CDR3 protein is CAWSWGGDTEAFF. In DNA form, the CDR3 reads TGTGCCTGGAGTTGGGGGGGGGACACTGAAGCTTTCTTT.